This entry lists 20 T cell receptor beta chains sequenced from one sample in a study of cytomegalovirus exposure and HLA in healthy donors. PCR amplification relied on 60 Vbeta primers (plus 13 Jbeta primers). Some clones are missing from TCRdb's copy, which holds only in-frame ones; the method was immunoSEQ multiplex PCR. This sample carries 170,000 or so clones, roughly 80% of them seen once, and the ten largest clones take 13%. The sequenced sample was PBMCs. These receptor sequences come from a woman between 45 and 60 years old in good health and CMV-seropositive.

The CDR3 nucleotides read TGTGCCAGCAGCTTGGCCTATACAGGGGGCTTGTACGAGCAGTACTTC. Amino acids: CASSLAYTGGLYEQYF. This chain joins TRBV5-4 and TRBJ2-7; 9 nucleotides match TRBD1. After removal of 0 bases from V and 4 bases from J, the junction contained 8 bases not matched to a gene. This CDR3 region has 16 residues. Per germline, CDR1 SGHNT and CDR2 YYREEE (reference sequence).

This rearrangement joins TRBV6-1 to TRBJ2-5; TRBD2 is a possible D gene (6 bases). CDR1 and CDR2 from the germline V gene are MNHNS and SASEGT. The CDR3 is made up of 13 amino acids. The ends were cut back, 6 bases at V and 7 bases at J, with 15 bases in the middle. DNA of the CDR3: TGTGCCAGCAGCCCGGCGGGGAGCGGGACCCAGTACTTC. Protein product: CASSPAGSGTQYF.

This clone turned up a few times. V and J are TRBV5-8 and TRBJ2-3; TRBD2 is a possible D gene (7 bases). The ends were cut back, 0 bases at V and 6 bases at J, with 14 bases in the middle. Germline CDR1 is SGHTS and CDR2 is YDEGEE. The CDR3 length is 15 residues. CDR3 amino acids: CASSLGGGASDTQYF. CDR3 sequence (DNA): TGTGCCAGCAGCTTGGGTGGGGGGGCATCCGATACGCAGTATTTT.

In its sample, this clone was seen once. The rearrangement uses TRBV7-9 and TRBJ1-1; D ambiguous. The CDR3 runs 14 residues. V lost 0 bases to trimming and J lost 1 base, with 6 bases between them. Per the germline V gene, CDR1 is SEHNR and CDR2 is FQNEAQ (reference sequence). The CDR3 reads CASSLAWQNTEAFF. Written as DNA, the CDR3 is TGTGCCAGCAGCTTAGCGTGGCAGAACACTGAAGCTTTCTTT.

This clone was seen only once. The chain uses TRBV5-4 and TRBJ2-1; 10 bases are a match to TRBD2. V lost 4 bases to trimming and J lost 4 bases; unmatched junction nucleotides: 5. CDR3 length: 15 amino acids. The germline V gene has CDR1 SGHNT and CDR2 YYREEE (reference sequence). The CDR3: CASSRAGGQYNEQFF. In DNA, the CDR3 is TGTGCCAGCAGCCGAGCGGGGGGGCAGTACAATGAGCAGTTCTTC.

The rearrangement uses TRBV18 and TRBJ2-1, with a weak D call TRBD1 (5 bases). The V and J ends lost 0 bases and 2 bases respectively, with 11 bases between them. The germline CDR1 and CDR2 sequences are KGHSH and LQKENI. The CDR3 has 16 amino acids. CDR3: CASSPPSRAAYNEQFF. DNA of the CDR3: TGTGCCAGCTCACCACCTAGCAGGGCCGCCTACAATGAGCAGTTCTTC.

This clone was recorded a few times. The V call is TRBV6-7, the J call TRBJ2-5, with no clear D. TRBV6-7 is an ORF; its function is uncertain. This CDR3 comprises 14 residues. Trimming removed 2 bases from V and 2 bases from J, with 9 bases in between. The CDR3 loop is CASSYGPSQETQYF. CDR3 nucleotides: TGTGCCAGCAGTTACGGGCCAAGTCAAGAGACCCAGTACTTC.

This chain joins TRBV29-1 and TRBJ1-2, with 8 bases that match TRBD1. This CDR3 spans 13 amino acids. Per the germline V gene, CDR1 is SQVTM and CDR2 is ANQGSEA. J lost 4 bases, V lost 6 bases, and 7 bases had no gene match. CDR3 in amino acids: CSVGTGESYGYTF. In DNA, the CDR3 is TGCAGCGTCGGGACAGGAGAAAGCTATGGCTACACCTTC.

This clone has only a few counts. Here the CDR3 reads CASSPGTGGTQPQHF. Written as DNA, the CDR3 is TGTGCCAGCTCACCAGGGACAGGGGGCACTCAGCCCCAGCATTTT. This rearrangement joins TRBV18 to TRBJ1-5; 12 bases line up with TRBD1. CDR1 and CDR2 from the germline V gene are KGHSH and LQKENI. V gave up 2 bases and J gave up 6 bases; unmatched junction bases: 2. The CDR3 is 15 amino acids.

This clone was observed a single time. The chain couples TRBV23-1 to TRBJ2-7; weak D call: TRBD2 (6 bases). Being an ORF, TRBV23-1 has a function that is uncertain. The CDR3 runs 15 residues. V was trimmed by 0 bases and J by 3 bases, leaving 12 bases between them. CDR3 region: CASSQSLPTSYEQYF. As DNA, the CDR3 is TGCGCCAGCAGTCAATCTCTCCCGACTAGCTACGAGCAGTACTTC.

V usage is TRBV19 and J usage is TRBJ1-4; 9 positions match TRBD1. Trimming removed 9 bases from V and 6 bases from J; junction bases left unmatched: 8. The CDR3 loop spans 14 amino acids. The V gene's germline CDR1 is LNHDA and CDR2 SQIVND (reference sequence). Written as DNA, the CDR3 is TGTGCCAGCTCTCAAACAGGGGGCCATGAAAAACTGTTTTTT. Translating it yields CASSQTGGHEKLFF.

The chain is built from TRBV7-9 and TRBJ2-5, with D unresolved. CDR3 size: 12 residues. The germline CDR1 and CDR2 sequences are SEHNR and FQNEAQ (reference sequence). Deletions cut 3 bases from V and 2 bases from J, with 4 bases between. CDR3 sequence (DNA): TGTGCCAGCAGCTTTGCGCAAGAGACCCAGTACTTC. This gives the protein CASSFAQETQYF.

V and J are TRBV5-4 and TRBJ2-1, with a weak D call TRBD1 (5 bases). The CDR3 runs to 11 residues. Germline loops: CDR1 SGHNT, CDR2 YYREEE (reference sequence). V lost 2 bases to trimming and J lost 10 bases, with 7 bases between them. CDR3 loop: CASSLQDEQFF. CDR3 DNA sequence: TGTGCCAGCAGCTTACAGGACGAGCAGTTCTTC. The entire variable domain, with the rest obtained from reference TRBV5-4 and TRBJ2-1, is as follows: ETGVTQSPTHLIKTRGQQVTLRCSSQSGHNTVSWYQQALGQGPQFIFQYYREEENGRGNFPPRFSGLQFPNYSSELNVNALELDDSALYLCASSLQDEQFFGPGTRLTVL.

A word on this clone: The germline gene is not matched at one end of the junction; a read error may be the cause. The chain carries TRBV14 and TRBJ2-7, with a tentative D call TRBD1 (5 bases). The CDR3 runs 15 residues. The germline gives CDR1 SGHDN, CDR2 FVKESK. The CDR3 reads CASSQDRAVQNSLDF. The CDR3 DNA is TGTGCCAGCAGCCAAGACAGGGCCGTACAAAATTCGCTGGACTTC.

This chain uses TRBV5-4 with TRBJ1-1, with unresolved D. The CDR3 is 12 amino acids. Germline CDR1 and CDR2: SGHNT and YYREEE (reference sequence). V was cut by 3 bases and J by 8 bases, with 11 bases left in between. The CDR3 coding sequence is TGTGCCAGCAGCTACGGGGTTCAGGAAGCTTTCTTT. Amino acid sequence: CASSYGVQEAFF.

The chain has TRBV5-4 and TRBJ1-6; possibly TRBD1 for D (6 bases). The CDR3 is made up of 15 amino acids. With 7 bases removed from V and 9 bases from J, the gap between germline ends came to 20 bases. Looked up from germline, CDR1 is SGHNT and CDR2 is YYREEE (reference sequence). DNA of the CDR3: TGTGCCAGCGCTGACGGCGGGGGGCGCGGTTCACCCCTCCACTTT. This translates into CASADGGGRGSPLHF.

The chain joins TRBV15 to TRBJ2-1; TRBD1 matches 10 bases. V trimming: 3 bases; J trimming: 7 bases; junction bases outside the gene matches: 0. CDR1 LNHNV and CDR2 YYDKDF come from the germline V gene (reference sequence). The CDR3 length is 13 residues. In DNA form, the CDR3 reads TGTGCCACCAGCAGGGACAGGGGGAATGAGCAGTTCTTC. This codes for CATSRDRGNEQFF.

V and J are TRBV30 and TRBJ2-1, with TRBD2 matching over 16 bases. Germline values: CDR1 GTSNPN, CDR2 SVGIG (reference sequence). CDR3 length: 19 amino acids. The junction had 17 bases not matched to a gene; V was cut back by 5 bases and J by 7 bases. The CDR3, as DNA: TGTGCCTGGTCCGGGTCTATGGGACTAGCGGGGGGGCTTTTGAATGAGCAGTTCTTC. This codes for CAWSGSMGLAGGLLNEQFF.

This rearrangement joins TRBV19 to TRBJ1-1; the match to TRBD1 covers 7 bases. Germline assignment: CDR1 LNHDA and CDR2 SQIVND (reference sequence). V dropped 3 bases and J dropped 3; count of bases not matched to a gene: 7. This CDR3 is 15 amino acids long. The chain's CDR3 is CASSIATGPYTEAFF. CDR3 nucleotide sequence: TGTGCCAGTAGTATCGCGACAGGGCCCTACACTGAAGCTTTCTTT.

This clone was observed once. The chain carries TRBV7-9 and TRBJ2-7; TRBD1 aligns across 12 bases. CDR1 is SEHNR and CDR2 is FQNEAQ in the germline V gene (reference sequence). The ends lost 5 bases at V and 6 bases at J; junction bases unmatched: 5. This CDR3 contains 14 residues. The CDR3 sequence: CASSQRDRGLEQYF. The CDR3 DNA follows: TGTGCCAGCAGCCAACGGGACAGGGGGCTCGAGCAGTACTTC.